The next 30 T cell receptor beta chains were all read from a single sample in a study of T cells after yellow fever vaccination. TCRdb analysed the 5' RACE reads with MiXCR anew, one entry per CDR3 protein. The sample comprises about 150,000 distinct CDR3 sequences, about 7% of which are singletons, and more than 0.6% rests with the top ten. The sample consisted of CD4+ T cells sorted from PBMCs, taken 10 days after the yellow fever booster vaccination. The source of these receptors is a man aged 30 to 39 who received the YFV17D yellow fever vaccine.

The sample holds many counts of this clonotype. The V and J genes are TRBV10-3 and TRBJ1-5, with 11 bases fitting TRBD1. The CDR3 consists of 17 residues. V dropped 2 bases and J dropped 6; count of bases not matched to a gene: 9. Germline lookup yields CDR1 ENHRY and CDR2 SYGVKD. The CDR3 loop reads CAISEGKGQGGGQPQHF. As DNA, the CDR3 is TGTGCCATCAGTGAGGGGAAGGGACAGGGGGGTGGTCAGCCCCAGCATTTT.

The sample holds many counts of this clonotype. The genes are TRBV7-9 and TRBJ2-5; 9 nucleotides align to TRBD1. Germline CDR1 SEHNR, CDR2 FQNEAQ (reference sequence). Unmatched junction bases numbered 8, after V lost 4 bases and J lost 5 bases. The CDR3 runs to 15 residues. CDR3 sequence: CASSWDRARRETQYF. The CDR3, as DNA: TGTGCCAGCAGCTGGGACAGGGCACGTCGTGAGACCCAGTACTTC. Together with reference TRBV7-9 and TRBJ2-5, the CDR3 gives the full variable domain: DTGVSQNPRHKITKRGQNVTFRCDPISEHNRLYWYRQTLGQGPEFLTYFQNEAQLEKSRLLSDRFSAERPKGSFSTLEIQRTEQGDSAMYLCASSWDRARRETQYFGPGTRLLVL.

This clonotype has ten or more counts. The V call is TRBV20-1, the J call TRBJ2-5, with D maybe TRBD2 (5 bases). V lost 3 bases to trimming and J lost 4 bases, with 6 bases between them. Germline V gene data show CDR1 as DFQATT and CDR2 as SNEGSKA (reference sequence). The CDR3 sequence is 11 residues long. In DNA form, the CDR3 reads TGCAGTGCTAGGCGGGTAGAGACCCAGTACTTC. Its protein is CSARRVETQYF.

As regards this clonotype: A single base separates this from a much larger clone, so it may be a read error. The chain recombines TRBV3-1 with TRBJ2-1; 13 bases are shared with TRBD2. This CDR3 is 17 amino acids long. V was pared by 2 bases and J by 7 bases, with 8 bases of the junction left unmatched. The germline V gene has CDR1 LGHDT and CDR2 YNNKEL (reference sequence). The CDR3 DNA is TGTGCCAGCAGCCAATTATGGACTAGCGGGAGAGGGAATGAGCAGTTCTTC. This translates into CASSQLWTSGRGNEQFF.

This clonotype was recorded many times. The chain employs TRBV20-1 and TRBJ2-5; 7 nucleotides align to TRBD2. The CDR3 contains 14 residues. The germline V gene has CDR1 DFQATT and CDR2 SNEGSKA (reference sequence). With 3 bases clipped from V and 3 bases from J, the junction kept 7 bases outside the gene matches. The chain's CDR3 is CSASSGRAKETQYF. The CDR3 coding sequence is TGCAGTGCTAGTAGTGGGAGGGCCAAAGAGACCCAGTACTTC.

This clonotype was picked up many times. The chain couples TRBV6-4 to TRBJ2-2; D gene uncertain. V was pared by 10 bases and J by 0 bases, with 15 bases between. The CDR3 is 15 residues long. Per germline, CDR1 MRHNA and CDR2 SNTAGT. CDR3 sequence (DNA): TGTGCCACGCGAGCGCAGCCATCGAACACCGGGGAGCTGTTTTTT. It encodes CATRAQPSNTGELFF.

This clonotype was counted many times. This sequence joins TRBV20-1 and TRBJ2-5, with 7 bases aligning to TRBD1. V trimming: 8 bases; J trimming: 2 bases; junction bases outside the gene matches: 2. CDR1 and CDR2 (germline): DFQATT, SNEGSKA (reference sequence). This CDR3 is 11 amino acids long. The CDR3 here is CSLGQQETQYF. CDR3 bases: TGCAGTTTGGGACAGCAAGAGACCCAGTACTTC.

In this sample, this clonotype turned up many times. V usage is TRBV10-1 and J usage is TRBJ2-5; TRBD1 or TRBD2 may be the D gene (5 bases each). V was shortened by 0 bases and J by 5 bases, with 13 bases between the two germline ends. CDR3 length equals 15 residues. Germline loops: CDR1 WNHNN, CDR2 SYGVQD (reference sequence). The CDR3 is CASSESKGTGETQYF. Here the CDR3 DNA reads TGCGCCAGCAGTGAGTCGAAAGGGACGGGGGAGACCCAGTACTTC.

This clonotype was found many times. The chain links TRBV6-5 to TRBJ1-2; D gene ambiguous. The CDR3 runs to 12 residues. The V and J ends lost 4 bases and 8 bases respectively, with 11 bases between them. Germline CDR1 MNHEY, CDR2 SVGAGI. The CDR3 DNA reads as TGTGCCAGCAGTTTCGGTCGCACCGGCTACACCTTC. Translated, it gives CASSFGRTGYTF.

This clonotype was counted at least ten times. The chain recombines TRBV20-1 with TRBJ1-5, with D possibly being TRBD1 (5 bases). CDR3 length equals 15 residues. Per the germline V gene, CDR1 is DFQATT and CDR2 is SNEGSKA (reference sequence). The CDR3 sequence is CSLRGEGPSNQPQHF. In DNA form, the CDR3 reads TGCAGCTTACGTGGTGAGGGACCGAGCAATCAGCCCCAGCATTTT.

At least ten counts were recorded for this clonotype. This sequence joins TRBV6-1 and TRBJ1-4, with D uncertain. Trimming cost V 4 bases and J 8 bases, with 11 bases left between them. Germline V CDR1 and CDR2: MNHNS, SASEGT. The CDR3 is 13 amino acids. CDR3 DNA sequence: TGTGCCAGCAGTGGAAGGCCGGGAGAAAAACTGTTTTTT. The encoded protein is CASSGRPGEKLFF.

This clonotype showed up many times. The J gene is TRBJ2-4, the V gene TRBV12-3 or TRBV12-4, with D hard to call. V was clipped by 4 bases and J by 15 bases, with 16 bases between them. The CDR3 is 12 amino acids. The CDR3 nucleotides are TGTGCCAGCAGTTCCGACACGTGGGGTGTGTACTTC. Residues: CASSSDTWGVYF.

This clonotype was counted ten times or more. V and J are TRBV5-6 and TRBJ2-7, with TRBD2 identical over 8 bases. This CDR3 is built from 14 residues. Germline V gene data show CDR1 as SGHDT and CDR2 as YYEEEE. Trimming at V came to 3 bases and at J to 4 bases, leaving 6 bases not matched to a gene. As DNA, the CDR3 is TGTGCCAGCAGCTCCGTTAGCGGGACTTACGAGCAGTACTTC. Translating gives CASSSVSGTYEQYF.

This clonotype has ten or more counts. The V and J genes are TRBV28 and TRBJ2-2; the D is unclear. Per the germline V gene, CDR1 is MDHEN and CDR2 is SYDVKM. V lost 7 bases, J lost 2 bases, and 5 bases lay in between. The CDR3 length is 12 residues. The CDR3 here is CASMQNTGELFF. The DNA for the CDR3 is TGTGCCAGCATGCAAAACACCGGGGAGCTGTTTTTT. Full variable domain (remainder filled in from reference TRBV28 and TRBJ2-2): DVKVTQSSRYLVKRTGEKVFLECVQDMDHENMFWYRQDPGLGLRLIYFSYDVKMKEKGDIPEGYSVSREKKERFSLILESASTNQTSMYLCASMQNTGELFFGEGSRLTVL.

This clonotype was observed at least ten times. The CDR3 protein is CASSHQDQPQHF. Written as DNA, the CDR3 is TGTGCCAGCAGCCATCAAGATCAGCCCCAGCATTTT. The chain employs TRBV6-5 and TRBJ1-5; D is uncertain. The CDR3 consists of 12 residues. Trimming took 6 bases from V and 5 from J, leaving 8 bases between them. Germline CDR1 MNHEY, CDR2 SVGAGI.

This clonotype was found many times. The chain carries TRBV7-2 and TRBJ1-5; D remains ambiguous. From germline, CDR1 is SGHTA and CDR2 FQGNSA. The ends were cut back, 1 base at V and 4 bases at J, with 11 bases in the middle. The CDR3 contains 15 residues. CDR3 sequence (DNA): TGTGCCAGCAGCTTAGAACCGGGAGGTAATCAGCCCCAGCATTTT. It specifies CASSLEPGGNQPQHF.

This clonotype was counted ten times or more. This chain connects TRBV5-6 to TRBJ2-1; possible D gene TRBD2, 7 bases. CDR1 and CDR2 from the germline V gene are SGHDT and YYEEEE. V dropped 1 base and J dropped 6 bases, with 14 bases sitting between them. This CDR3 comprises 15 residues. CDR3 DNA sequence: TGTGCCAGCAGCTTGATCCAGCGGGACATCAATGAGCAGTTCTTC. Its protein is CASSLIQRDINEQFF.

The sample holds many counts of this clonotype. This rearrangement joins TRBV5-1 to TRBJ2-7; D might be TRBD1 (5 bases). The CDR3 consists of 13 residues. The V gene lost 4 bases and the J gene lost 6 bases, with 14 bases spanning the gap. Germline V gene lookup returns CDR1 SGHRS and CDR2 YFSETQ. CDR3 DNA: TGCGCCAGCAGCCAACCCCCAGGGATCGAGCAGTACTTC. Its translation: CASSQPPGIEQYF.

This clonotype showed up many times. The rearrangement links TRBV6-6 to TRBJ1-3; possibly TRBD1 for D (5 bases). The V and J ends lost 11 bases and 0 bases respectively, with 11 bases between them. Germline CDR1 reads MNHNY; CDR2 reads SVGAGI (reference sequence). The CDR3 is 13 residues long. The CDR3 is CALGGGSGNTIYF. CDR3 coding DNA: TGTGCCCTCGGGGGTGGCTCTGGAAACACCATATATTTT.

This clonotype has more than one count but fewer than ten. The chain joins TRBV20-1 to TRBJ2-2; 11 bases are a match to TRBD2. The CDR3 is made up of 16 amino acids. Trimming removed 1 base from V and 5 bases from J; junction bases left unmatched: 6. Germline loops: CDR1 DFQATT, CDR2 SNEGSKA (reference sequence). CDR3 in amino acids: CSARGLRLAGTGELFF. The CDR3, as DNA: TGCAGTGCTAGAGGTTTGAGACTAGCGGGGACCGGGGAGCTGTTTTTT.

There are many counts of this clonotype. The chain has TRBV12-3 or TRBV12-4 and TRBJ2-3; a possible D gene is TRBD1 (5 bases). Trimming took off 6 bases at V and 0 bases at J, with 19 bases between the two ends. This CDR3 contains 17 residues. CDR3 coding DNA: TGTGCCAGCAGCCCCAGGGTTGCAAGCGCGAGCACAGATACGCAGTATTTT. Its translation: CASSPRVASASTDTQYF.

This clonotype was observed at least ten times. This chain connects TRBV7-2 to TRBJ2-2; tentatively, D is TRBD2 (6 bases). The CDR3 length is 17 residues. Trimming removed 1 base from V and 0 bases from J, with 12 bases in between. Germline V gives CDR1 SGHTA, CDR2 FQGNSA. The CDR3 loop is CASSLGVGRSNTGELFF. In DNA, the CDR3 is TGTGCCAGCAGCTTAGGGGTAGGGAGGTCGAACACCGGGGAGCTGTTTTTT.

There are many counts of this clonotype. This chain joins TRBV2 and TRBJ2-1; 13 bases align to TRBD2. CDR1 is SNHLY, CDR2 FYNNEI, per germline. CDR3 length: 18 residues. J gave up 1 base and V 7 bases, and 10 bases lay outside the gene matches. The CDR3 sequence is CASKPGLAGKVSYNEQFF. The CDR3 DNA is TGTGCCAGCAAACCGGGACTAGCGGGGAAGGTGTCCTACAATGAGCAGTTCTTC. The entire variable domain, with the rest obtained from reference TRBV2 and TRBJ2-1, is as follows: EPEVTQTPSHQVTQMGQEVILRCVPISNHLYFYWYRQILGQKVEFLVSFYNNEISEKSEIFDDQFSVERPDGSNFTLKIRSTKLEDSAMYFCASKPGLAGKVSYNEQFFGPGTRLTVL.

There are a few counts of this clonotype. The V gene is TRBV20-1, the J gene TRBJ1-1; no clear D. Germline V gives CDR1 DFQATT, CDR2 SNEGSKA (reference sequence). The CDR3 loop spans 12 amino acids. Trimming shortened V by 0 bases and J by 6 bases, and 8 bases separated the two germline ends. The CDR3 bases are TGCAGTGCTAGAGATATGAATCCTGAAGCTTTCTTT. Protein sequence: CSARDMNPEAFF.

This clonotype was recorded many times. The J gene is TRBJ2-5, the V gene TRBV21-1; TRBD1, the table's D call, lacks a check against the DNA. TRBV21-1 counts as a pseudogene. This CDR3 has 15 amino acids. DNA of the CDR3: TGTGCCAGCAGCGCCTTAAAAGGACAGGAAGAGACCCAGTACTTC. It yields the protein CASSALKGQEETQYF.

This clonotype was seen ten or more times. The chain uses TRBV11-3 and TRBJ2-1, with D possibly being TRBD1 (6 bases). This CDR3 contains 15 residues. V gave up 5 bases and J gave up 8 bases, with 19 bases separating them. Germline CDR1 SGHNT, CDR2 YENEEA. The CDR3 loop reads CASSQRTDRLDEQFF. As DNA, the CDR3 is TGTGCCAGCAGCCAAAGGACAGACCGTCTCGATGAGCAGTTCTTC.

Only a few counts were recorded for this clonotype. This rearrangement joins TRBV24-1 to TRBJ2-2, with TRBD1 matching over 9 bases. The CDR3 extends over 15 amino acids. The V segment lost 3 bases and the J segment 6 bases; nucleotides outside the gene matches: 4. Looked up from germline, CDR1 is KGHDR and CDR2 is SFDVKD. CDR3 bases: TGTGCCACCAGTGATGGACGACAGGGGGCCGGGGAGCTGTTTTTT. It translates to CATSDGRQGAGELFF.

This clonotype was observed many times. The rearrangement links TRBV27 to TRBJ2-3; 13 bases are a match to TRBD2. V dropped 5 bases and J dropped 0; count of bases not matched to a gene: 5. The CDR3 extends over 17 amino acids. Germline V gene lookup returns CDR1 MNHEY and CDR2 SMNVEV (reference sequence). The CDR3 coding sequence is TGTGCCAGCAGTACTAGCGGGAGGGCCCTTAGCACAGATACGCAGTATTTT. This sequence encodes CASSTSGRALSTDTQYF.

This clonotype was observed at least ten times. The CDR3 DNA is TGTGCCTGGAGTGGGGGGAAATCCCGGGGGGCTTTCTTT. As protein: CAWSGGKSRGAFF. The chain carries TRBV30 and TRBJ1-1, with D tentatively TRBD1 (5 bases). The CDR3 has 13 amino acids. CDR1 and CDR2 from the germline V gene are GTSNPN and SVGIG (reference sequence). Trimming removed 1 base at V and 11 bases at J, with 17 bases between. The whole variable domain, remainder taken from reference TRBV30 and TRBJ1-1, is SQTIHQWPATLVQPVGSPLSLECTVEGTSNPNLYWYRQAAGRGLQLLFYSVGIGQISSEVPQNLSASRPQDRQFILSSKKLLLSDSGFYLCAWSGGKSRGAFFGQGTRLTVV.

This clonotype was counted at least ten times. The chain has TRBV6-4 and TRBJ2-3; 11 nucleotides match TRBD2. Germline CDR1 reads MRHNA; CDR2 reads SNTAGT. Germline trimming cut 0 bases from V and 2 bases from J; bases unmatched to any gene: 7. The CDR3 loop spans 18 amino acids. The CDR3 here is CASSDSGTSGSYTDTQYF. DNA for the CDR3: TGTGCCAGCAGTGACTCCGGAACTAGCGGGAGCTACACAGATACGCAGTATTTT.